Listed below are T cell receptor beta chains from one sample, sequenced in a study of OX40 agonist ivuxolimab in advanced cancers. Measured with immunoSEQ multiplex PCR; TCRdb has only the in-frame clones, and not every one. The sample includes tens of thousands of clones, just over 85% of them seen just once. Sequenced material: CD4+ or CD8+ T cells sorted from blood, taken in a trial of the OX40 agonist ivuxolimab. The origin of the receptors is an adult with an advanced solid tumor such as melanoma, head and neck, liver or kidney cancer. Both conserved end residues are part of each CDR3. D genes are given only for firm matches. Some rows have no size entry. The others give once, few or many, or a class for an expanded clone.

size	D	J	V	CDR3	DNA
.	.	TRBJ2-4	TRBV15	CATSRDRGDGIQYF	TGTGCCACCAGCAGAGATCGCGGGGACGGCATTCAGTACTTC
.	.	TRBJ1-4	TRBV15	CATSRGQALSNEKLFF	TGTGCCACCAGCAGAGGACAGGCTCTATCTAATGAAAAACTGTTTTTT
.	TRBD2	TRBJ2-3	TRBV27	CASSFSASGIGDTQYF	TGTGCCAGCAGTTTTTCGGCTAGCGGTATAGGGGATACGCAGTATTTT
.	.	TRBJ2-3	TRBV5-1	CASSSVPSTDTQYF	TGCGCCAGCAGCTCGGTACCGAGCACAGATACGCAGTATTTT
.	TRBD1	TRBJ2-7	TRBV2	CASRVTGDEQYF	TGTGCCAGCAGGGTGACAGGGGACGAGCAGTACTTC
.	.	TRBJ2-1	TRBV4-2	CASSLDVASYNEQFF	TGTGCCAGCAGCCTGGACGTGGCCTCCTACAATGAGCAGTTCTTC
.	.	TRBJ1-2	TRBV30	CAWSAHGKTGFF	TGTGCCTGGAGTGCCCACGGCAAAACGGGCTTCTTC
.	TRBD2	TRBJ2-7	TRBV28	CASSLLASGSLGEQYF	TGTGCCAGCAGTTTATTAGCTAGCGGGAGTTTGGGCGAGCAGTACTTC
few	.	TRBJ1-5	TRBV15	CATSRVDQPQHF	TGTGCCACCAGCAGAGTGGATCAGCCCCAGCATTTT
few	.	TRBJ2-7	TRBV28	CASRTGEAYEQYF	TGTGCCAGCAGAACAGGGGAGGCGTACGAGCAGTACTTC
.	.	TRBJ2-5	TRBV19	CASSTGGYGQETQYF	TGTGCCAGTAGTACGGGGGGCTACGGACAAGAGACCCAGTACTTC
.	TRBD2	TRBJ2-1	TRBV7-9	CASSFSGRALYNEQFF	TGTGCCAGCAGCTTTAGCGGGAGGGCCCTATACAATGAGCAGTTCTTC
.	.	TRBJ2-5	TRBV7-9	CASSSSNSGTQYF	TGTGCCAGCAGCTCCTCGAATTCGGGGACCCAGTACTTC
.	TRBD1	TRBJ1-5	TRBV4-2	CASSNRQGSNQPQHF	TGTGCCAGCAGCAATCGACAGGGGAGTAATCAGCCCCAGCATTTT
.	.	TRBJ2-1	TRBV7-8	CASSLTETNNEQFF	TGTGCCAGCAGCTTGACAGAGACGAACAATGAGCAGTTCTTC
.	.	TRBJ2-2	TRBV4-2	CASSQAFGSTGELFF	TGTGCCAGCAGCCAAGCGTTCGGCAGCACCGGGGAGCTGTTTTTT
.	TRBD2	TRBJ2-5	TRBV27	CASSLSFWEGLGAETQYF	TGTGCCAGCAGTTTGTCCTTTTGGGAGGGGCTAGGCGCGGAGACCCAGTACTTC
.	TRBD2	TRBJ2-5	TRBV27	CASSDLGGSETQYF	TGTGCCAGCAGCGACCTGGGGGGGTCAGAGACCCAGTACTTC
.	.	TRBJ2-1	TRBV2	CASTDNEQFF	TGTGCCAGCACGGACAATGAGCAGTTCTTC
.	.	TRBJ1-5	TRBV10-2	CAGPRAQPQHF	TGCGCCGGCCCTAGGGCTCAGCCCCAGCATTTT
once	.	TRBJ2-1	TRBV2	CASMVTANYNEQFF	TGTGCCAGCATGGTAACAGCGAACTACAATGAGCAGTTCTTC
.	.	TRBJ2-3	TRBV21-1	CASSAASGRATDTQYF	TGTGCCAGCAGTGCGGCTAGCGGGAGGGCCACAGATACGCAGTATTTT
.	.	TRBJ1-4	TRBV18	CASSPGGLREKLFF	TGTGCCAGCTCACCAGGAGGGTTACGTGAAAAACTGTTTTTT
.	TRBD1	TRBJ2-7	TRBV2	CAIRSGTGDLEQYF	TGTGCCATAAGATCCGGGACAGGGGATCTGGAGCAGTACTTC
.	.	TRBJ1-1	TRBV18	CASSPLGGNTEAFF	TGTGCCAGCTCACCGCTCGGGGGGAACACTGAAGCTTTCTTT
.	TRBD1	TRBJ2-1	TRBV18	CASSPRTGHNEQFF	TGTGCCAGCTCACCGCGGACAGGGCACAATGAGCAGTTCTTC
.	.	TRBJ2-1	TRBV11-3	CASSLRVGLDEQFF	TGTGCCAGCAGCTTACGGGTCGGGCTTGACGAGCAGTTCTTC
.	TRBD2	TRBJ2-2	TRBV7-9	CASSPAASGSTGELFF	TGTGCCAGCAGCCCAGCGGCTAGCGGGAGTACCGGGGAGCTGTTTTTT
.	.	TRBJ2-1	TRBV6-1	CASSATRVPYNEQFF	TGTGCCAGCAGTGCTACCAGGGTGCCCTACAATGAGCAGTTCTTC
.	.	TRBJ1-1	TRBV6-1	CASTRARTEAFF	TGTGCCAGCACGCGGGCAAGGACTGAAGCTTTCTTT
.	TRBD1	TRBJ2-3	TRBV18	CASSPIAYRGIPTDTQYF	TGTGCCAGCTCACCAATCGCTTACAGGGGAATTCCCACAGATACGCAGTATTTT
.	.	TRBJ2-1	TRBV2	CASGGGQTYNEQFF	TGTGCCAGCGGAGGGGGACAAACCTACAATGAGCAGTTCTTC
.	TRBD2	TRBJ2-1	TRBV5-1	CASSDSGMEYNEQFF	TGCGCCAGCAGCGATAGCGGGATGGAATACAATGAGCAGTTCTTC
.	.	TRBJ2-5	TRBV5-1	CASGPSGASEQETQYF	TGCGCCAGCGGCCCCTCGGGAGCTAGCGAACAAGAGACCCAGTACTTC
few	.	TRBJ1-5	TRBV30	CAKGINQPQHF	TGTGCCAAAGGTATAAATCAGCCCCAGCATTTT
.	.	TRBJ2-7	TRBV28	CASTRSTYEQYF	TGTGCCAGCACCCGGTCAACCTACGAGCAGTACTTC
.	.	TRBJ1-4	TRBV2	CASSELSPTEKLFF	TGTGCCAGCAGTGAACTTAGCCCCACTGAAAAACTGTTTTTT
.	TRBD1	TRBJ1-1	TRBV19	CASSTGDRGRLNTEAFF	TGTGCCAGTAGTACCGGGGACAGGGGGCGATTAAACACTGAAGCTTTCTTT
.	.	TRBJ2-3	TRBV4-1	CASSQRAQTTDTQYF	TGCGCCAGCAGCCAACGGGCCCAAACCACAGATACGCAGTATTTT
.	.	TRBJ1-5	TRBV29-1	CSVVSGASQPQHF	TGCAGCGTTGTTTCCGGGGCGAGTCAGCCCCAGCATTTT
once	.	TRBJ2-7	TRBV23-1	CASSQYDNEQYF	TGCGCCAGCAGTCAATATGACAACGAGCAGTACTTC
.	.	TRBJ2-5	TRBV6-5	CASSRAGTQYF	TGTGCCAGCAGCCGAGCTGGGACCCAGTACTTC
.	.	TRBJ2-5	TRBV18	CASSPPGQETQYF	TGTGCCAGCTCACCACCGGGCCAGGAGACCCAGTACTTC
.	TRBD2	TRBJ2-1	TRBV7-2	CASSFTGTSGSGRNEQFF	TGTGCCAGCAGCTTCACCGGGACTAGCGGGAGTGGTAGAAATGAGCAGTTCTTC
.	.	TRBJ1-4	TRBV6-5	CASSPSATNEKLFF	TGTGCCAGCAGTCCTAGTGCAACTAATGAAAAACTGTTTTTT
.	.	TRBJ2-1	TRBV18	CASSPGRGDNEQFF	TGTGCCAGCTCACCGGGGAGGGGGGACAATGAGCAGTTCTTC
once	.	TRBJ1-1	TRBV13	CASSPGHLNTEAFF	TGTGCCAGCAGTCCGGGACATCTGAACACTGAAGCTTTCTTT